This is a list of T cell receptor beta chains from one sample in a study of identifying expanded T cells in peripheral blood. TCRdb's copy holds only in-frame clones and misses some; the assay was immunoSEQ multiplex PCR. The sample consists of about 85,000 clones, around nine tenths of them appearing once. The sample consisted of blood. These receptor sequences come from a person aged 18 to 69 in good health. Both conserved end residues are part of each CDR3. Fields, in order: clone size, J gene, D gene, V gene, CDR3 protein, CDR3 DNA. The D gene is left open where the match is weak. Clone sizes are given selectively: once, few, many, or a class where the clone is expanded.

.,TRBJ2-7,TRBD1,TRBV7-9,CASSSNADRAGYEQYF,TGTGCCAGCAGCTCAAACGCAGACAGGGCCGGCTACGAGCAGTACTTC
.,TRBJ1-2,.,TRBV6-5,CASSYANRDGYTF,TGTGCCAGCAGTTACGCCAACAGGGACGGCTACACCTTC
.,TRBJ2-7,TRBD1,TRBV6-5,CASGPDGTDNYEQYF,TGTGCCAGCGGACCTGACGGGACAGATAACTACGAGCAGTACTTC
.,TRBJ1-3,.,TRBV5-4,CASSLVGGNTIYF,TGTGCCAGCAGCTTGGTCGGCGGAAACACCATATATTTT
.,TRBJ2-1,TRBD2,TRBV6-4,CASSDSSGGAAEQFF,TGTGCCAGCAGTGACTCAAGCGGGGGGGCCGCTGAGCAGTTCTTC
.,TRBJ2-7,.,TRBV19,CASSMGTPSYEQYF,TGTGCCAGTAGTATGGGGACGCCTTCCTACGAGCAGTACTTC
.,TRBJ2-7,.,TRBV7-2,CASSGALYEQYF,TGTGCCAGCAGCGGGGCTCTATACGAGCAGTACTTC
.,TRBJ2-7,.,TRBV7-9,CASSSGGGGYEQYF,TGTGCCAGCAGCTCCGGGGGTGGGGGCTACGAGCAGTACTTC
.,TRBJ1-2,TRBD1,TRBV28,CASSLGVTGQGISRYTF,TGTGCCAGCAGTTTAGGGGTTACGGGACAGGGAATTTCTCGCTACACCTTC
.,TRBJ1-1,.,TRBV4-1,CASSQVGVGGLGTEAFF,TGCGCCAGCAGCCAAGTAGGGGTGGGGGGGTTAGGTACTGAAGCTTTCTTT
once,TRBJ2-6,.,TRBV19,CASNPISSGANVLTF,TGTGCCAGTAACCCCATCAGCTCTGGGGCCAACGTCCTGACTTTC
.,TRBJ2-7,.,TRBV6-6,CASSYSLGAYEQYF,TGTGCCAGCAGTTACAGCTTGGGGGCGTACGAGCAGTACTTC
.,TRBJ1-4,TRBD1,TRBV28,CASSPGTGAQKLFF,TGTGCCAGCAGTCCCGGGACAGGGGCACAAAAACTGTTTTTT
.,TRBJ2-2,TRBD1,TRBV4-3,CASSQDVGTGENTGELFF,TGCGCCAGCAGCCAAGATGTCGGGACAGGGGAGAACACCGGGGAGCTGTTTTTT
.,TRBJ1-2,.,TRBV19,CASIGQFYGYTF,TGTGCCAGTATAGGACAGTTCTATGGCTACACCTTC
.,TRBJ2-5,TRBD2,TRBV5-1,CASSFPSGGTETQYF,TGCGCCAGCAGCTTTCCTAGCGGGGGGACCGAGACCCAGTACTTC
.,TRBJ1-5,.,TRBV5-6,CASSLSNQPQHF,TGTGCCAGCAGCTTGAGCAATCAGCCCCAGCATTTT
.,TRBJ1-1,TRBD1,TRBV28,CASSHGTGRNTEAFF,TGTGCCAGCAGTCATGGGACAGGGAGGAACACTGAAGCTTTCTTT
.,TRBJ1-2,.,TRBV18,CASSPPTVFYGYTF,TGTGCCAGCTCACCACCGACAGTCTTCTATGGCTACACCTTC
.,TRBJ2-3,TRBD1,TRBV5-1,CASSFGTGAGDTQYF,TGCGCCAGCAGCTTCGGGACAGGGGCGGGCGATACGCAGTATTTT
.,TRBJ2-1,.,TRBV19,CASNGRGIREQFF,TGTGCCAGTAACGGCAGGGGTATACGGGAGCAGTTCTTC
few,TRBJ1-5,.,TRBV30,CAWTAGAHQPQHF,TGTGCCTGGACCGCGGGGGCCCATCAGCCCCAGCATTTT
.,TRBJ2-7,.,TRBV7-3,CASSFSGPGSSYEQYF,TGTGCCAGCAGCTTCTCAGGGCCAGGGAGTTCCTACGAGCAGTACTTC
once,TRBJ2-3,.,TRBV7-2,CASSLVGPADTQYF,TGTGCCAGCAGCTTAGTGGGCCCGGCAGATACGCAGTATTTT
many,TRBJ2-7,.,TRBV2,CASSFGVGEQYF,TGTGCCAGCAGCTTCGGGGTTGGCGAGCAGTACTTC
.,TRBJ1-1,.,TRBV28,CASSLSWNTEAFF,TGTGCCAGCAGTTTAAGTTGGAACACTGAAGCTTTCTTT
.,TRBJ2-7,TRBD2,TRBV7-2,CASSSAAGLYEQYF,TGTGCCAGCAGCTCCGCAGCGGGGCTCTACGAGCAGTACTTC
.,TRBJ1-2,TRBD1,TRBV29-1,CSVQTGLFYGYTF,TGCAGCGTACAGACAGGGCTCTTCTATGGCTACACCTTC
.,TRBJ2-3,TRBD1,TRBV2,CASSARDRGPDTQYF,TGTGCCAGCAGTGCCCGGGACAGGGGGCCAGATACGCAGTATTTT
.,TRBJ1-2,.,TRBV11-2,CASSLKIGGSYGYTF,TGTGCCAGCAGCTTAAAGATAGGGGGGAGCTATGGCTACACCTTC
few,TRBJ2-7,.,TRBV2,CASRGGAQYF,TGTGCCAGCAGAGGGGGGGCCCAGTACTTC
once,TRBJ2-3,TRBD2,TRBV30,CAWIETSGGGTQYF,TGTGCCTGGATCGAGACTAGCGGGGGAGGGACGCAGTATTTT
.,TRBJ2-7,.,TRBV21-1,CASISTVPSYEQYF,TGTGCCAGCATCTCGACAGTGCCCTCCTACGAGCAGTACTTC
.,TRBJ1-5,.,TRBV5-8,CASRPFFWVASAPGHF,TGTGCCAGCCGGCCCTTCTTCTGGGTAGCCAGTGCCCCAGGGCATTTT
.,TRBJ2-4,.,TRBV29-1,CSVELGSESRNIQYF,TGCAGCGTTGAATTAGGTTCGGAGTCTCGGAACATTCAGTACTTC
.,TRBJ1-2,.,TRBV4-3,CASSQVYGPYGYTF,TGCGCCAGCAGCCAAGTCTACGGACCCTATGGCTACACCTTC
once,TRBJ2-7,.,TRBV13,CASSLGSSYEQYF,TGTGCCAGCAGCTTAGGAAGCTCCTACGAGCAGTACTTC
few,TRBJ1-2,.,TRBV7-8,CASSLVGGNLYGYTF,TGTGCCAGCAGCTTAGTAGGAGGGAACCTCTATGGCTACACCTTC
.,TRBJ1-6,TRBD1,TRBV19,CASRTGGYNSPLHF,TGTGCCAGTCGAACAGGGGGCTATAATTCACCCCTCCACTTT
.,TRBJ1-1,.,TRBV25-1,CASSEYRRAGEAFF,TGTGCCAGCAGTGAATATAGAAGGGCTGGTGAAGCTTTCTTT
.,TRBJ2-3,.,TRBV29-1,CSGGADTQYF,TGCAGCGGGGGGGCAGATACGCAGTATTTT
.,TRBJ1-4,.,TRBV30,CAWDPSRSTNEKLFF,TGTGCCTGGGACCCATCACGATCAACTAATGAAAAACTGTTTTTT
.,TRBJ2-5,.,TRBV6-1,CATGGEETQYF,TGTGCTACAGGAGGGGAAGAGACCCAGTACTTC
once,TRBJ1-2,.,TRBV4-3,CASSQEGGTLGYTF,TGCGCCAGCAGCCAAGAGGGGGGGACACTTGGCTACACCTTC
medium-sized,TRBJ2-5,.,TRBV7-3,CASSQQGGGQETQYF,TGTGCCAGCAGCCAACAGGGAGGCGGACAAGAGACCCAGTACTTC
.,TRBJ2-3,.,TRBV4-3,CASSQGPSTDTQYF,TGCGCCAGCAGCCAAGGACCCAGCACAGATACGCAGTATTTT
.,TRBJ1-2,.,TRBV6-5,CASSKDSNYGYTF,TGTGCCAGCAGTAAGGACAGTAACTATGGCTACACCTTC
once,TRBJ1-1,.,TRBV28,CASPPPSGPTEAFF,TGTGCCAGCCCTCCTCCGTCCGGTCCCACTGAAGCTTTCTTT
.,TRBJ2-5,.,TRBV2,CASSPMGAGETQYF,TGTGCCAGCAGCCCCATGGGGGCAGGGGAGACCCAGTACTTC
.,TRBJ2-7,TRBD2,TRBV7-2,CASSPRTSGYEQYF,TGTGCCAGCAGCCCGAGGACTAGCGGCTACGAGCAGTACTTC
once,TRBJ2-1,TRBD2,TRBV7-8,CASSLVPAGVNEQFF,TGTGCCAGCAGCTTAGTCCCAGCGGGGGTAAATGAGCAGTTCTTC
once,TRBJ2-1,TRBD2,TRBV30,CAWRRTSGGSEQFF,TGTGCCTGGAGGCGTACTAGCGGGGGCTCTGAGCAGTTCTTC
.,TRBJ2-5,TRBD1,TRBV7-9,CASSWGQREETQYF,TGTGCCAGCAGCTGGGGACAGAGGGAAGAGACCCAGTACTTC
.,TRBJ2-1,.,TRBV2,CASSGLATTYNEQFF,TGTGCCAGCAGTGGGTTGGCAACGACCTACAATGAGCAGTTCTTC
.,TRBJ2-7,.,TRBV23-1,CASSQSPHRGGGYEQYF,TGCGCCAGCAGTCAATCGCCCCATAGGGGGGGAGGCTACGAGCAGTACTTC
.,TRBJ1-5,TRBD1,TRBV2,CASSYNGQGEPQHF,TGTGCCAGCAGTTATAACGGACAGGGGGAGCCCCAGCATTTT
.,TRBJ1-6,.,TRBV28,CASSSGDSPLHF,TGTGCCAGCAGTTCAGGGGATTCACCCCTCCACTTT